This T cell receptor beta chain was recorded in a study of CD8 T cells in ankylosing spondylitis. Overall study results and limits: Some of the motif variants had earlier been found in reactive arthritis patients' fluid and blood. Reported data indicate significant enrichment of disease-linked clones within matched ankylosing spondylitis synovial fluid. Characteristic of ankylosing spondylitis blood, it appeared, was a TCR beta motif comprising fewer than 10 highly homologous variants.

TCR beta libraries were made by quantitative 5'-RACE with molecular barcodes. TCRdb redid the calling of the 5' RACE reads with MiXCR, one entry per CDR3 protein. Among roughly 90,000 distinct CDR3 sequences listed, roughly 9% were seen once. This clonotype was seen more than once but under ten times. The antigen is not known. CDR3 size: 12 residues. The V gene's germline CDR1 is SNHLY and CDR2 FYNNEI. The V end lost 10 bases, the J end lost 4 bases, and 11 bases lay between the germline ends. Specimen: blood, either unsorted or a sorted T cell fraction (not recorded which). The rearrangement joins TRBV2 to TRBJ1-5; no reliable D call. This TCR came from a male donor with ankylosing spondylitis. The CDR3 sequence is CATKMGNQPQHF. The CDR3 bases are TGTGCCACCAAAATGGGGAATCAGCCCCAGCATTTT.